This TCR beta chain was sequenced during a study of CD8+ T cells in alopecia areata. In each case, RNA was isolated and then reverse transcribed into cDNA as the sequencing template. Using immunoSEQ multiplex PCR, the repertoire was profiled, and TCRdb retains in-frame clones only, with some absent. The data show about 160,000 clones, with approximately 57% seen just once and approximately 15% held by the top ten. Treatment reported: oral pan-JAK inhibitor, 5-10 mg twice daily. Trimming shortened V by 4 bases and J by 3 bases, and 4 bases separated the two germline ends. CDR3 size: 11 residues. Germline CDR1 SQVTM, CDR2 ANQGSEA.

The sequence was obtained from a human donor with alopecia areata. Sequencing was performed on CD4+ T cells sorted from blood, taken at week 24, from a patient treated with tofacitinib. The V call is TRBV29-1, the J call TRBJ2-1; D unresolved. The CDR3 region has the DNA TGCAGCGTTGCAGACTACAATGAGCAGTTCTTC. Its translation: CSVADYNEQFF.